The 27 T cell receptor beta chains in this list originate from one sample, sequenced in a study of blood T cell repertoires in COVID-19. Data came from immunoSEQ multiplex PCR; TCRdb stores just in-frame clones and leaves some out. The data contain about 400,000 clones, around 89% of them seen just once; the ten biggest clones take up around 4.5%. Sequences were obtained from peripheral blood. The origin of the receptors is a young woman with acute or convalescent COVID-19.

The J gene is TRBJ2-3, the V gene TRBV4-1; D gene ambiguous. The CDR3 spans 15 residues. Germline V gene sequence: CDR1 MGHRA, CDR2 YSYEKL. The V end was cut by 7 bases, the J end by 1 base, with 15 bases between. The CDR3 nucleotides read TGCGCCAGCACCGAATCAGGCTCCCGCACAGATACGCAGTATTTT. Translation: CASTESGSRTDTQYF.

The chain joins TRBV28 to TRBJ2-2, with D tentatively TRBD1 (5 bases). Germline V gene data show CDR1 as MDHEN and CDR2 as SYDVKM. The CDR3 is made up of 15 amino acids. V was pared by 6 bases and J by 4 bases, with 15 bases between. DNA of the CDR3: TGTGCCAGCAGCCCTGCGCGACAGTTCACCGGGGAGCTGTTTTTT. This encodes CASSPARQFTGELFF.

This clone was counted only a few times. CDR3 DNA: TGTGCCAGCAGTGAACGGGGGGGAGAGACCCAGTACTTC. Translating gives CASSERGGETQYF. The J gene is TRBJ2-5, the V gene TRBV2, with 8 bases aligning to TRBD2. The CDR3 sequence is 13 residues long. Germline CDR1 and CDR2: SNHLY and FYNNEI. The V segment lost 2 bases and the J segment 4 bases; nucleotides outside the gene matches: 0.

The chain carries TRBV4-1 and TRBJ2-3; 11 nucleotides line up with TRBD1. This CDR3 is 17 amino acids long. Germline values: CDR1 MGHRA, CDR2 YSYEKL. J gave up 3 bases and V 0 bases, and 5 bases lay outside the gene matches. CDR3 DNA sequence: TGCGCCAGCAGCCAAGATACAGGGACAGGGGGTACAGATACGCAGTATTTT. Protein product: CASSQDTGTGGTDTQYF.

V gene TRBV28 combines with J gene TRBJ2-5; a possible D gene is TRBD2 (6 bases). V was pared by 5 bases and J by 5 bases, with 12 bases between. This CDR3 region has 13 residues. The germline V gene has CDR1 MDHEN and CDR2 SYDVKM. The chain's CDR3 is CASSPSGRETQYF. CDR3 DNA sequence: TGTGCCAGCAGTCCGTCAGGGAGGGAGACCCAGTACTTC.

CDR3 in DNA: TGCGCCAGCAGCTTGGCTCCCAGGGGAGCGGGGGAAGAGACCCAGTACTTC. Translated: CASSLAPRGAGEETQYF. The chain carries TRBV5-1 and TRBJ2-5; TRBD2 aligns across 8 bases. Losses at the gene ends were 0 bases for V and 3 bases for J; bases not matched to a gene: 10. The CDR3 has 17 amino acids. The germline V gene has CDR1 SGHRS and CDR2 YFSETQ.

The rearrangement links TRBV7-9 to TRBJ2-2; 8 bases agree with TRBD2. This CDR3 contains 15 residues. In germline, CDR1 is SEHNR, CDR2 FQNEAQ (reference sequence). Trimming cost V 5 bases and J 1 base; bases outside gene matches: 3. Here the CDR3 DNA reads TGTGCCAGCAGCGCCGCGGGGGGGAACACCGGGGAGCTGTTTTTT. Residues: CASSAAGGNTGELFF.

This clone has more than one count but fewer than ten. V is TRBV5-1 and J is TRBJ2-3; 7 bases match TRBD2. Germline CDR1 reads SGHRS; CDR2 reads YFSETQ. This CDR3 spans 13 amino acids. V lost 6 bases, J lost 1 base, and 2 bases stayed unmatched. CDR3 bases: TGCGCCAGCAAGGCGGGGGGCACAGATACGCAGTATTTT. Residues: CASKAGGTDTQYF.

The chain combines TRBV5-6 with TRBJ1-1; D is undetermined. The CDR3 is 17 residues long. With 1 base removed from V and 0 bases from J, the gap between germline ends came to 16 bases. CDR1 SGHDT and CDR2 YYEEEE come from the germline V gene. CDR3 amino acids: CASSLYFGNTLNTEAFF. The CDR3 region has the DNA TGTGCCAGCAGCTTGTATTTCGGGAACACCTTGAACACTGAAGCTTTCTTT.

This rearrangement joins TRBV5-1 to TRBJ2-3; TRBD1 matches at 9 bases. The germline CDR1 and CDR2 sequences are SGHRS and YFSETQ. CDR3 length equals 14 residues. V trimming: 4 bases; J trimming: 4 bases; junction bases outside the gene matches: 4. The CDR3 DNA sequence: TGCGCCAGCAGCATACAGGGGGCCGCAGATACGCAGTATTTT. Its translation is CASSIQGAADTQYF.

The chain recombines TRBV2 with TRBJ2-3; 7 nucleotides line up with TRBD1. Germline V gene lookup returns CDR1 SNHLY and CDR2 FYNNEI. V was pared by 6 bases and J by 3 bases, with 3 bases of the junction left unmatched. CDR3 length: 13 residues. The CDR3 spells CASRRRGTDTQYF. For the CDR3, the DNA is TGTGCCAGCAGACGCAGGGGGACAGATACGCAGTATTTT. Complete variable domain (other parts from reference TRBV2 and TRBJ2-3): EPEVTQTPSHQVTQMGQEVILRCVPISNHLYFYWYRQILGQKVEFLVSFYNNEISEKSEIFDDQFSVERPDGSNFTLKIRSTKLEDSAMYFCASRRRGTDTQYFGPGTRLTVL.

The rearrangement links TRBV5-4 to TRBJ2-7, with 10 bases fitting TRBD2. The CDR3 covers 15 residues. Germline values: CDR1 SGHNT, CDR2 YYREEE (reference sequence). Unmatched junction bases numbered 3, after V lost 0 bases and J lost 3 bases. The CDR3 loop is CASSLGLAGVYEQYF. CDR3 DNA: TGTGCCAGCAGCTTGGGCCTAGCGGGGGTCTACGAGCAGTACTTC. Looking up the rest from reference TRBV5-4 and TRBJ2-7 gives the full variable domain: ETGVTQSPTHLIKTRGQQVTLRCSSQSGHNTVSWYQQALGQGPQFIFQYYREEENGRGNFPPRFSGLQFPNYSSELNVNALELDDSALYLCASSLGLAGVYEQYFGPGTRLTVT.

The V call is TRBV9, the J call TRBJ2-3, with 11 bases matching TRBD2. This CDR3 has 17 amino acids. CDR1 is SGDLS, CDR2 YYNGEE, per germline. V lost 4 bases and J lost 6; bases outside the gene matches: 13. The CDR3 sequence: CASSSSPIAGGPDTQYF. The CDR3 DNA reads as TGTGCCAGCAGCTCTAGCCCCATAGCGGGGGGGCCTGATACGCAGTATTTT.

The V gene is TRBV12-3 or TRBV12-4, the J gene TRBJ2-1; D not certain. This CDR3 has 13 residues. V was pared by 2 bases and J by 9 bases, with 11 bases between. CDR3 coding DNA: TGTGCCAGCAGTTTAAGTAACCCCGGTGAGCAGTTCTTC. Its protein product is CASSLSNPGEQFF.

The chain couples TRBV7-3 to TRBJ1-2; D possibly corresponds to TRBD1 (6 bases). The V end was cut by 5 bases, the J end by 2 bases, with 12 bases between. Germline lookup yields CDR1 SGHTA and CDR2 FQGTGA. The CDR3 runs to 14 residues. The CDR3 protein is CASSPQGQNYGYTF. CDR3 DNA: TGTGCCAGCAGCCCCCAGGGACAAAACTATGGCTACACCTTC. Together with reference TRBV7-3 and TRBJ1-2, the CDR3 gives the full variable domain: GAGVSQTPSNKVTEKGKYVELRCDPISGHTALYWYRQSLGQGPEFLIYFQGTGAADDSGLPNDRFFAVRPEGSVSTLKIQRTERGDSAVYLCASSPQGQNYGYTFGSGTRLTVV.

V is TRBV7-6 and J is TRBJ2-1, with 10 bases that match TRBD1. From germline, CDR1 is SGHVS and CDR2 FNYEAQ. V dropped 0 bases and J dropped 7; count of bases not matched to a gene: 3. CDR3 length: 15 amino acids. CDR3 DNA: TGTGCCAGCAGCTTAGCGACAGGGGGCTGGAATGAGCAGTTCTTC. It encodes CASSLATGGWNEQFF. The full variable domain, with the rest looked up from reference TRBV7-6 and TRBJ2-1, is GAGVSQSPRYKVTKRGQDVALRCDPISGHVSLYWYRQALGQGPEFLTYFNYEAQQDKSGLPNDRFSAERPEGSISTLTIQRTEQRDSAMYRCASSLATGGWNEQFFGPGTRLTVL.

Comments on this clone: The sample has other DNA sequences that encode this CDR3 too. The chain links TRBV5-1 to TRBJ1-6; no definite D call. CDR3 length: 12 residues. Trimming took off 0 bases at V and 8 bases at J, with 3 bases between the two ends. CDR1 and CDR2 (germline): SGHRS, YFSETQ. CDR3 DNA: TGCGCCAGCAGCTTGGGAGATTCACCCCTCCACTTT. Protein: CASSLGDSPLHF. Full variable domain (missing parts from reference TRBV5-1 and TRBJ1-6): KAGVTQTPRYLIKTRGQQVTLSCSPISGHRSVSWYQQTPGQGLQFLFEYFSETQRNKGNFPGRFSGRQFSNSRSEMNVSTLELGDSALYLCASSLGDSPLHFGNGTRLTVT.

This clone was observed a handful of times. The rearrangement links TRBV6-5 to TRBJ1-6; D gene uncertain. The CDR3 has 13 residues. CDR1 and CDR2 from the germline V gene are MNHEY and SVGAGI. The ends were cut back, 2 bases at V and 10 bases at J, with 9 bases in the middle. This CDR3 is CASSYLEVSPLHF. CDR3 sequence (DNA): TGTGCCAGCAGTTACCTGGAGGTCTCACCCCTCCACTTT.

The chain has TRBV29-1 and TRBJ2-7; possible D gene TRBD1, 6 bases. This CDR3 spans 11 amino acids. Germline loops: CDR1 SQVTM, CDR2 ANQGSEA. Trimming pared 7 bases from V and 5 bases from J, leaving 12 bases between. CDR3 sequence reads: CSGDQGNEQYF. The CDR3 DNA is TGCAGCGGAGACCAGGGGAACGAGCAGTACTTC.

The rearrangement uses TRBV10-3 and TRBJ1-2, with a weak D call TRBD1 (5 bases). The CDR3 extends over 15 amino acids. Germline loops: CDR1 ENHRY, CDR2 SYGVKD. Trimming stripped 0 bases from V and 8 bases from J, with 16 bases between. The DNA for the CDR3 is TGTGCCATCAGTGAGTCTAAGGGGAATCTAAGGGGCTACACCTTC. Translated, it gives CAISESKGNLRGYTF.

CDR3 sequence reads: CASSLAGTDRVMGYTF. The CDR3 DNA is TGTGCCAGCAGCTTGGCCGGTACGGACAGGGTTATGGGCTACACCTTC. The rearrangement links TRBV5-4 to TRBJ1-2, with TRBD1 matching 8 bases. Unmatched junction bases numbered 12, after V lost 0 bases and J lost 8 bases. This CDR3 is 16 amino acids long. Germline V gene sequence: CDR1 SGHNT, CDR2 YYREEE (reference sequence).

This clone appeared a single time. V and J are TRBV4-1 and TRBJ2-5; 7 nucleotides line up with TRBD1. CDR1 and CDR2 (germline): MGHRA, YSYEKL. Trimming at V came to 4 bases and at J to 2 bases, leaving 7 bases not matched to a gene. The CDR3 is made up of 15 amino acids. The CDR3, as DNA: TGCGCCAGCAGCCGTTCCGGGACAGCTCAAGAGACCCAGTACTTC. It encodes CASSRSGTAQETQYF.

The J gene is TRBJ2-1, the V gene TRBV24-1; 8 bases fit TRBD2. Germline CDR1 reads KGHDR; CDR2 reads SFDVKD. This CDR3 region has 14 residues. After removal of 6 bases from V and 2 bases from J, the junction contained 2 bases not matched to a gene. The CDR3 DNA reads as TGTGCCACCAGTATGCGGGGGGCCTACAATGAGCAGTTCTTC. Its protein is CATSMRGAYNEQFF.

The gene calls are TRBV3-1 (or the pseudogene TRBV3-2) and TRBJ1-5; no clear D. With 0 bases removed from V and 5 bases from J, the gap between germline ends came to 11 bases. The CDR3 extends over 15 amino acids. From germline, CDR1 is LGHDT and CDR2 YNNKEL (reference sequence). The CDR3 here is CASSQDFGLDQPQHF. As DNA, the CDR3 is TGTGCCAGCAGCCAAGATTTTGGACTCGATCAGCCCCAGCATTTT.

As for this clone: One end of the junction is discordant with germline, which a read error may explain. The rearrangement links TRBV6-1 to TRBJ1-1; 7 nucleotides match TRBD1. Germline loops: CDR1 MNHNS, CDR2 SASEGT. The CDR3 consists of 14 residues. DNA for the CDR3: TGTGCCAGCAGCGAAGACAGGGTGGGCACTGAAGCTTTCTTT. Its translation is CASSEDRVGTEAFF.

CDR3 DNA sequence: TGTGCCAGCAGCCCAACACCCAGGGGAGAAAAACTGTTTTTT. It yields the protein CASSPTPRGEKLFF. The V and J genes are TRBV3-1 (or the pseudogene TRBV3-2) and TRBJ1-4, with a weak D call TRBD1 (6 bases). The CDR3 loop spans 14 amino acids. V lost 4 bases and J 8 bases, leaving 14 bases between the germline ends. Germline loops: CDR1 LGHDT, CDR2 YNNKEL (reference sequence).

The rearrangement joins TRBV5-4 to TRBJ2-4, with TRBD1 matching over 7 bases. The V gene end was trimmed by 5 bases and the J gene end by 11 bases; junction bases not matched to a gene: 10. CDR1 is SGHNT, CDR2 YYREEE, per germline (reference sequence). The CDR3 length is 13 residues. CDR3 in amino acids: CASSPTGFGVQYF. CDR3 bases: TGTGCCAGCAGTCCGACAGGGTTTGGCGTTCAGTACTTC. The full variable domain, completed using reference TRBV5-4 and TRBJ2-4, is ETGVTQSPTHLIKTRGQQVTLRCSSQSGHNTVSWYQQALGQGPQFIFQYYREEENGRGNFPPRFSGLQFPNYSSELNVNALELDDSALYLCASSPTGFGVQYFGAGTRLSVL.